These T cell receptor beta chains were read from a single sample in a study of cytomegalovirus exposure and HLA in healthy donors. Libraries were prepared by immunoSEQ multiplex PCR; TCRdb keeps only in-frame clonotypes and omits some of them. The sample holds 95,000 or so clones, around 86% seen once. Material for sequencing was PBMCs. The origin of the receptors is an older woman in good health and CMV-seropositive. Both conserved end residues are part of each CDR3. A D gene is named only where the DNA matches it firmly. Rows give clone size only sometimes, using once, few, many, or a class for an expanded clone.

>TRBV19|TRBD1|once|TRBJ1-5
CASSSTGAPNQPQHF
TGTGCCAGTAGTAGCACAGGGGCCCCCAATCAGCCCCAGCATTTT
>TRBV4-1|TRBD1|NA|TRBJ2-5
CASSQAGTGGQETQYF
TGCGCCAGCAGCCAGGCCGGGACAGGGGGACAAGAGACCCAGTACTTC
>TRBV7-2|TRBD1|NA|TRBJ1-2
CASSLNRGRMNGYTF
TGTGCCAGCAGCTTAAACAGGGGGCGTATGAATGGCTACACCTTC
>TRBV28|NA|NA|TRBJ1-2
CASSSHRSHYGYTF
TGTGCCAGCAGTTCACACCGGAGCCACTATGGCTACACCTTC
>TRBV6-5|TRBD1|NA|TRBJ1-1
CASSLKQGMNTEAFF
TGTGCCAGCAGTCTCAAACAGGGGATGAACACTGAAGCTTTCTTT
>TRBV25-1|TRBD1|NA|TRBJ2-1
CASSETTGGTYNEQFF
TGTGCCAGCAGTGAGACAACAGGGGGCACCTACAATGAGCAGTTCTTC
>TRBV27|NA|NA|TRBJ1-1
CASRVQGGTEAFF
TGTGCCAGCCGCGTACAGGGTGGCACTGAAGCTTTCTTT
>TRBV11-3|TRBD2|NA|TRBJ2-1
CASSWLTSGRSYNEQFF
TGTGCCAGCAGCTGGCTGACTAGCGGGAGGTCCTACAATGAGCAGTTCTTC
>TRBV7-2|TRBD1|once|TRBJ1-2
CASSPDREYGYTF
TGTGCCAGCAGCCCAGACAGGGAGTATGGCTACACCTTC
>TRBV19|NA|NA|TRBJ1-2
CASSSRGLLNYGYTF
TGTGCCAGTAGTTCCCGGGGACTACTAAACTATGGCTACACCTTC
>TRBV27|NA|NA|TRBJ1-2
CASSATGLANYGYTF
TGTGCCAGCAGCGCCACAGGACTAGCTAACTATGGCTACACCTTC
>TRBV5-1|NA|NA|TRBJ2-5
CASSYTPGETQYF
TGCGCCAGCAGCTACACCCCTGGAGAGACCCAGTACTTC
>TRBV7-9|TRBD2|NA|TRBJ2-1
CASSLGLAGGLSSYNEQFF
TGTGCCAGCAGCTTAGGACTAGCGGGAGGCCTCAGCTCCTACAATGAGCAGTTCTTC
>TRBV28|NA|NA|TRBJ2-3
CASSLEGASGDTQYF
TGTGCCAGCAGTTTGGAAGGGGCGTCGGGAGATACGCAGTATTTT
>TRBV23-1|TRBD1|NA|TRBJ2-2
CASSQFGPNRGQSWNTGELFF
TGCGCCAGCAGTCAATTTGGCCCCAACAGGGGGCAATCGTGGAACACCGGGGAGCTGTTTTTT
>TRBV7-8|NA|NA|TRBJ2-1
CASSFGAQQFF
TGTGCCAGCAGCTTTGGGGCTCAGCAGTTCTTC
>TRBV19|NA|NA|TRBJ1-2
CASRQTDRDRGYTF
TGTGCCAGTAGGCAGACGGACAGAGATCGGGGCTACACCTTC
>TRBV2|NA|NA|TRBJ1-1
CASSAQMNTEAFF
TGTGCCAGCAGCGCTCAGATGAACACTGAAGCTTTCTTT
>TRBV4-1|NA|NA|TRBJ2-3
CASSLSSSLTDTQYF
TGCGCCAGCAGTCTCAGCTCTAGTCTTACAGATACGCAGTATTTT
>TRBV9|TRBD1|NA|TRBJ2-7
CASSAGTGQGYEQYF
TGTGCCAGCAGCGCTGGGACAGGGCAAGGCTACGAGCAGTACTTC
>TRBV30|TRBD2|NA|TRBJ2-3
CAWSRDSGSRTQYF
TGTGCCTGGAGTCGGGATAGCGGGAGCAGGACGCAGTATTTT
>TRBV7-3|NA|NA|TRBJ1-6
CASSLTPDYNSPLHF
TGTGCCAGCAGCTTAACACCAGACTATAATTCACCCCTCCACTTT
>TRBV11-2|TRBD2|NA|TRBJ2-3
CASSLGLGGGAYTQYF
TGTGCCAGCAGCTTGGGACTAGGAGGGGGGGCATATACGCAGTATTTT
>TRBV18|NA|NA|TRBJ1-5
CASSMQGQGNQPQHF
TGTGCCAGCTCTATGCAGGGACAAGGCAATCAGCCCCAGCATTTT
>TRBV11-2|NA|NA|TRBJ2-7
CASSLDLNGGTVSYEQYF
TGTGCCAGCAGCTTAGATCTAAATGGGGGGACAGTCTCCTACGAGCAGTACTTC
>TRBV5-4|NA|NA|TRBJ2-2
CASSLAASLNTGELFF
TGTGCCAGCAGCTTGGCCGCTAGCCTGAACACCGGGGAGCTGTTTTTT
>TRBV15|TRBD1|NA|TRBJ2-1
CATRDRPYNEQFF
TGTGCCACCCGGGACAGGCCCTACAATGAGCAGTTCTTC
>TRBV5-6|NA|once|TRBJ1-2
CASSLGGNRVYGYTF
TGTGCCAGCAGCTTGGGTGGGAACAGGGTCTATGGCTACACCTTC
>TRBV11-2|TRBD1|NA|TRBJ1-1
CASSLDQQGAIRTEAFF
TGTGCCAGCAGCTTAGACCAACAGGGGGCGATCCGCACTGAAGCTTTCTTT
>TRBV18|NA|NA|TRBJ2-7
CASSPATYEQYF
TGTGCCAGCTCACCCGCTACCTACGAGCAGTACTTC
>TRBV5-8|NA|NA|TRBJ1-1
CASSFGVGNTEAFF
TGTGCCAGCAGCTTTGGAGTAGGGAACACTGAAGCTTTCTTT
>TRBV5-1|TRBD1|NA|TRBJ2-1
CASSLGDRAYNEQFF
TGCGCCAGCAGCTTGGGGGACAGGGCCTACAATGAGCAGTTCTTC
>TRBV5-1|TRBD1|NA|TRBJ1-1
CASSLMDRVETEAFF
TGCGCCAGCAGCTTGATGGACAGGGTGGAAACTGAAGCTTTCTTT
>TRBV5-1|TRBD1|NA|TRBJ2-5
CASSPGTGGPETQYF
TGCGCCAGCAGCCCAGGGACAGGGGGGCCAGAGACCCAGTACTTC
>TRBV27|TRBD2|NA|TRBJ2-7
CASKIPGLVSYERYF
TGTGCCAGCAAAATACCGGGACTAGTAAGCTACGAGCGGTACTTC
>TRBV9|NA|NA|TRBJ2-2
CASSADYTGELFF
TGTGCCAGCAGCGCAGACTACACCGGGGAGCTGTTTTTT
>TRBV5-6|NA|NA|TRBJ1-5
CASSRRQSSNQPQHF
TGTGCCAGCAGCCGCCGACAGTCTAGCAATCAGCCCCAGCATTTT
>TRBV6-6|NA|NA|TRBJ1-2
CASSSSPRNYGYTF
TGTGCCAGCAGTTCCTCCCCGAGAAACTATGGCTACACCTTC
>TRBV7-3|TRBD1|NA|TRBJ1-1
CASSLTGVNTEAFF
TGTGCCAGCAGCTTGACAGGGGTGAACACTGAAGCTTTCTTT
>TRBV6-4|NA|medium-sized|TRBJ2-3
CASSGAAGTDTQYF
TGTGCCAGCAGTGGGGCAGCCGGCACAGATACGCAGTATTTT
>TRBV7-2|TRBD2|NA|TRBJ2-1
CASSSYGSGRSNEQFF
TGTGCCAGCAGCTCCTACGGTAGCGGGAGGAGCAATGAGCAGTTCTTC
>TRBV4-1|NA|NA|TRBJ1-3
CASSQEWSSGNTIYF
TGCGCCAGCAGCCAAGAATGGAGCTCTGGAAACACCATATATTTT
>TRBV7-9|TRBD2|once|TRBJ2-2
CASSQDSGSFAGELFF
TGTGCCAGCAGTCAGGATAGCGGGAGTTTCGCCGGGGAGCTGTTTTTT
>TRBV30|TRBD1|NA|TRBJ2-3
CAWSVQGIRTDTQYF
TGTGCCTGGAGTGTACAGGGGATACGCACAGATACGCAGTATTTT
>TRBV15|TRBD2|once|TRBJ2-7
CATSREGRLAGGPGYEQYF
TGTGCCACCAGCAGAGAGGGGCGGCTAGCGGGAGGGCCCGGGTACGAGCAGTACTTC
>TRBV18|NA|NA|TRBJ2-7
CASSDQGPGYEQYF
TGTGCCAGCTCCGACCAGGGTCCGGGCTACGAGCAGTACTTC
>TRBV5-4|TRBD1|NA|TRBJ1-3
CASSLGQGGGNTIYF
TGTGCCAGCAGCTTGGGACAGGGGGGTGGAAACACCATATATTTT
>TRBV7-2|NA|NA|TRBJ1-5
CASSLAPSREQPQHF
TGTGCCAGCAGCTTAGCGCCTTCCAGGGAACAGCCCCAGCATTTT